The present T cell receptor beta chain was sequenced within a study of cytomegalovirus exposure and HLA in healthy donors. Amplification used 60 Vbeta primers and 13 Jbeta primers. The repertoire was sequenced with immunoSEQ multiplex PCR; TCRdb's copy has only in-frame clones and lacks some. The sample consists of about 170,000 clones, around 74% of them appearing once. Study results and caveats: HLA alleles showed associations with approximately 15,000 TCR beta sequences in a later analysis, at a 0.05 false discovery rate. A later analysis revealed that TCR association rates differed between HLA loci, peaking at DRB1 and bottoming out at HLA-C. In a later analysis, an Asian-associated ancestry cluster reportedly showed fewer N-insertions than the roughly 650-donor mean. The investigators catalogued 150 to 200 TCR beta chains as cytomegalovirus-associated.

This clone occurred a few times. Its antigen is unidentified. This CDR3 comprises 15 residues. The germline V gene encodes CDR1 SEHNR and CDR2 FQNEAQ (reference sequence). Deletions cut 1 base from V and 0 bases from J, with 9 bases between. The rearrangement links TRBV7-9 to TRBJ1-2, with D uncertain. This TCR derives from a female donor in good health and CMV-seronegative. Sequenced: PBMCs. CDR3 sequence: CASSLETLANYGYTF. The CDR3 DNA sequence: TGTGCCAGCAGCTTAGAGACATTGGCTAACTATGGCTACACCTTC. The entire variable domain, with the rest obtained from reference TRBV7-9 and TRBJ1-2, is as follows: DTGVSQNPRHKITKRGQNVTFRCDPISEHNRLYWYRQTLGQGPEFLTYFQNEAQLEKSRLLSDRFSAERPKGSFSTLEIQRTEQGDSAMYLCASSLETLANYGYTFGSGTRLTVV.